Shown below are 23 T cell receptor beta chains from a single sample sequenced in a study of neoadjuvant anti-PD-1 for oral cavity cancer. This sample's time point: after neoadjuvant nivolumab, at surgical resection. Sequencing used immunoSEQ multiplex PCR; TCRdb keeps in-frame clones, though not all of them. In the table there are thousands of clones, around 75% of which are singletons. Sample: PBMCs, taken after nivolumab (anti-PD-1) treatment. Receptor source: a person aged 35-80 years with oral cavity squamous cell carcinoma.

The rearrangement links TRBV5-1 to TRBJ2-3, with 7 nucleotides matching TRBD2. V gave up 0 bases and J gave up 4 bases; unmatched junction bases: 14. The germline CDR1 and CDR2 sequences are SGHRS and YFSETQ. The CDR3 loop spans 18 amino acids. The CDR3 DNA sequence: TGCGCCAGCAGCTTGGATGGGAGGGCTAGCAAAAGCGCAGATACGCAGTATTTT. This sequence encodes CASSLDGRASKSADTQYF.

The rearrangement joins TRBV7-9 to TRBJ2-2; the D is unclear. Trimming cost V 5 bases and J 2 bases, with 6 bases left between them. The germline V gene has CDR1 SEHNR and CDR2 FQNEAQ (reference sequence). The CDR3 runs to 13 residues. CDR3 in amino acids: CASSAVNTGELFF. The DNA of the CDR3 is TGTGCCAGCAGCGCGGTTAACACCGGGGAGCTGTTTTTT. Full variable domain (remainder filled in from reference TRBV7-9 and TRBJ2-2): DTGVSQNPRHKITKRGQNVTFRCDPISEHNRLYWYRQTLGQGPEFLTYFQNEAQLEKSRLLSDRFSAERPKGSFSTLEIQRTEQGDSAMYLCASSAVNTGELFFGEGSRLTVL.

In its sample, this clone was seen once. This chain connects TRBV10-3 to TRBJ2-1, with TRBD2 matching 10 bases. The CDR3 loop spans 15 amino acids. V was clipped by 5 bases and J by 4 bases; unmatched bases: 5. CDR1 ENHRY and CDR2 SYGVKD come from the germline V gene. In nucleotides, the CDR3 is TGTGCCATCAGTAGAAGCGGGGGGGAGTACAATGAGCAGTTCTTC. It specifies CAISRSGGEYNEQFF.

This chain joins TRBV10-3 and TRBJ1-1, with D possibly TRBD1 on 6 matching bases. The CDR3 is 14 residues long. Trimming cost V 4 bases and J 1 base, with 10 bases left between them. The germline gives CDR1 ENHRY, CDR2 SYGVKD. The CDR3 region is CAISVQGPNTEAFF. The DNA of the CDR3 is TGTGCCATCAGTGTTCAGGGGCCGAACACTGAAGCTTTCTTT.

The CDR3 region has the DNA TGTGCCAGCAGTTACCTAGGACAGAAAGCCCGCGAGCAGTTCTTC. Translation gives CASSYLGQKAREQFF. J is TRBJ2-1 and V is TRBV6-6, with D tentatively TRBD1 (6 bases). This CDR3 comprises 15 residues. Trimming took off 2 bases at V and 10 bases at J, with 18 bases between the two ends. Looked up from germline, CDR1 is MNHNY and CDR2 is SVGAGI (reference sequence).

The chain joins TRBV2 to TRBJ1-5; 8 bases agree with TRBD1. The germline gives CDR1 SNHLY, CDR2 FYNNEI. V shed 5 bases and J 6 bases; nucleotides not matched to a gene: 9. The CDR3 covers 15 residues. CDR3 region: CASSIGTGGFQPQHF. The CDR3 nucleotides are TGTGCCAGCAGTATTGGTACAGGGGGGTTTCAGCCCCAGCATTTT.

This CDR3 is CASSFAVNTEAFF. The CDR3 coding sequence is TGTGCCAGCAGCTTTGCAGTGAACACTGAAGCTTTCTTT. The gene calls are TRBV5-5 and TRBJ1-1; D unresolved. Germline V gene sequence: CDR1 SGHKS, CDR2 YYEKEE (reference sequence). Deletions cut 2 bases from V and 0 bases from J, with 5 bases between. The CDR3 is made up of 13 amino acids.

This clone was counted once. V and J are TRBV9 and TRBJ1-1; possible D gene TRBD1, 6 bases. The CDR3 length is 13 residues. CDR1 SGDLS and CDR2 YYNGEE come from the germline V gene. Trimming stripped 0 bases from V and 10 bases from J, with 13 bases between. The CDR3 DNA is TGTGCCAGCAGCGTAGACCAGGGGTTCCCAGCTTTCTTT. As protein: CASSVDQGFPAFF.

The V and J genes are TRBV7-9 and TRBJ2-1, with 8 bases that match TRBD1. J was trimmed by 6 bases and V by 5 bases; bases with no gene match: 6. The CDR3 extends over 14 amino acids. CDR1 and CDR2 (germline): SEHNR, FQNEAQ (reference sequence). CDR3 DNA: TGTGCCAGCAGCCCCGGACAGGGAGGCAATGAGCAGTTCTTC. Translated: CASSPGQGGNEQFF.

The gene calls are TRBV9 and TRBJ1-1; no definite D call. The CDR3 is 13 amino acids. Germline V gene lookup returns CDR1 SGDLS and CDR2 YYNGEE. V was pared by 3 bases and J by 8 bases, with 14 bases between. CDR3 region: CASSAPRRPEAFF. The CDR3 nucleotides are TGTGCCAGCAGCGCCCCTCGGCGGCCCGAAGCTTTCTTT.

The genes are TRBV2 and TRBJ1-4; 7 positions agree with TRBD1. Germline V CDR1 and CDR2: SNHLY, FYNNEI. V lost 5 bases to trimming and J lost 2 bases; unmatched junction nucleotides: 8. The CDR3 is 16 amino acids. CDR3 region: CASSRGRLGTNEKLFF. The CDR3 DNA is TGTGCCAGCAGTAGGGGGCGGCTGGGGACTAATGAAAAACTGTTTTTT.

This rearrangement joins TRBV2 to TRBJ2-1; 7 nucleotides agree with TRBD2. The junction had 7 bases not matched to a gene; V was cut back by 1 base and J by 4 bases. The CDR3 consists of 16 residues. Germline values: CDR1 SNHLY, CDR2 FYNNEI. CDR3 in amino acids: CASSEEEGGPYNEQFF. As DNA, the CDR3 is TGTGCCAGCAGTGAAGAGGAGGGAGGGCCATACAATGAGCAGTTCTTC.

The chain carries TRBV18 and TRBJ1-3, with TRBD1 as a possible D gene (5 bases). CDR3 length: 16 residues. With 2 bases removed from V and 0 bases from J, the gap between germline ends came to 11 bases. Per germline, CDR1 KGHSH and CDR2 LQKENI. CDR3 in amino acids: CASSPGGLNSGNTIYF. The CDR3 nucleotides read TGTGCCAGCTCACCAGGGGGTCTTAACTCTGGAAACACCATATATTTT.

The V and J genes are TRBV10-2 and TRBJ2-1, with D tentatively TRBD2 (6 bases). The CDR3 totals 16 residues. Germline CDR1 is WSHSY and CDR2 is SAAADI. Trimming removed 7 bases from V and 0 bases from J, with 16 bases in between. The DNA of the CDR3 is TGCGCCAGCAAGCCGGGAGTCCCCCTCTCCTACAATGAGCAGTTCTTC. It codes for CASKPGVPLSYNEQFF.

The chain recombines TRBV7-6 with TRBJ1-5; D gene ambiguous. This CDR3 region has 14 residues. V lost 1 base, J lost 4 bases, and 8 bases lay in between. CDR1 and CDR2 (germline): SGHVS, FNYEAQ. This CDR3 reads CASSLGLGNQPQHF. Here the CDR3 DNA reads TGTGCCAGCAGCTTAGGCCTGGGAAATCAGCCCCAGCATTTT.

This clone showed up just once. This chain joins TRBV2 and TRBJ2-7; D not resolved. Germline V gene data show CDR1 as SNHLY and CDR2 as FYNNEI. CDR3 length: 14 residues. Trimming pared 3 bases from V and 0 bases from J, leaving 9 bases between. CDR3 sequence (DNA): TGTGCCAGCAGTGATCTGGGAAGCTCCTACGAGCAGTACTTC. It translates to CASSDLGSSYEQYF.

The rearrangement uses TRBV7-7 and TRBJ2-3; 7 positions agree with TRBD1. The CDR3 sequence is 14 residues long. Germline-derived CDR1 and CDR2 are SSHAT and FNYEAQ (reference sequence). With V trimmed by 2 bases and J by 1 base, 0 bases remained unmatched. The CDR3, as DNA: TGTGCCAGCAGCTTAACAGGGGGCACAGATACGCAGTATTTT. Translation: CASSLTGGTDTQYF.

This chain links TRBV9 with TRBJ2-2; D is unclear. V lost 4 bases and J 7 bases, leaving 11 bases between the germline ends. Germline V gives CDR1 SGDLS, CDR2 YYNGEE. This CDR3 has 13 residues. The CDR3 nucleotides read TGTGCCAGCAGCCAAAGCCAGATCGGGGAGCTGTTTTTT. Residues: CASSQSQIGELFF.

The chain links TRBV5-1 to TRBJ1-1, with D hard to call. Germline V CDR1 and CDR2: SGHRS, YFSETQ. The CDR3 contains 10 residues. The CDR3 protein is CSERDTEAFF. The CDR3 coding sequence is TGCTCCGAGAGGGACACTGAAGCTTTCTTT.

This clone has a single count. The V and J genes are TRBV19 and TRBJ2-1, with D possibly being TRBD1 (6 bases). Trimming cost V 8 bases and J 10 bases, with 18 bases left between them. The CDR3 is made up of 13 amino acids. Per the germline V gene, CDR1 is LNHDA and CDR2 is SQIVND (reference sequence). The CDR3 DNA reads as TGTGCCAGTGGAATGTTACAGGGCCAGGAGCAGTTCTTC. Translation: CASGMLQGQEQFF.

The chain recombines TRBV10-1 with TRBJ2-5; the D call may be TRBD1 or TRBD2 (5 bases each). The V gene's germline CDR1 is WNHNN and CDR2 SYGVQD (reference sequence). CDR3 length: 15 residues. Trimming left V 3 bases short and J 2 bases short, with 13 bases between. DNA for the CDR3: TGCGCCAGCAGTGACGGGGCGCAGGGTCAAGAGACCCAGTACTTC. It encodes CASSDGAQGQETQYF.

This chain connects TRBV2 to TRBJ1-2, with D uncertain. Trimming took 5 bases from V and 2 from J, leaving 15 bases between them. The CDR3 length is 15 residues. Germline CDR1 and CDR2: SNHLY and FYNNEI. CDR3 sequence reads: CASSPQKQINYGYTF. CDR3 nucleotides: TGTGCCAGCAGTCCCCAGAAACAGATAAACTATGGCTACACCTTC.

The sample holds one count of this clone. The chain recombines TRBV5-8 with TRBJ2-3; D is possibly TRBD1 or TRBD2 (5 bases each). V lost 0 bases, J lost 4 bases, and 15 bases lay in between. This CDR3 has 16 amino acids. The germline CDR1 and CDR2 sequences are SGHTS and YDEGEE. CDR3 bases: TGTGCCAGCAGCTTGGAGCAAAGGGTGGGGGCAGATACGCAGTATTTT. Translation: CASSLEQRVGADTQYF.